These 18 T cell receptor beta chains originate from one sample sequenced in a study of blood T cell repertoires in COVID-19. Data came from immunoSEQ multiplex PCR; TCRdb stores just in-frame clones and leaves some out. This table holds 300,000 to 400,000 clones, approximately 86% found once. The sequencing input was peripheral blood. The origin of the receptors is a human donor in a cohort sampled during active COVID-19.

This chain links TRBV28 with TRBJ1-1, with 7 bases matching TRBD1. Losses at the gene ends were 6 bases for V and 4 bases for J; bases not matched to a gene: 11. Germline values: CDR1 MDHEN, CDR2 SYDVKM. The CDR3 runs 15 residues. The CDR3 nucleotides read TGTGCCAGCAGCCCAGGAGGGGGCGCCTTCACTGAAGCTTTCTTT. Protein sequence: CASSPGGGAFTEAFF. The variable domain in full, completed from reference TRBV28 and TRBJ1-1, reads DVKVTQSSRYLVKRTGEKVFLECVQDMDHENMFWYRQDPGLGLRLIYFSYDVKMKEKGDIPEGYSVSREKKERFSLILESASTNQTSMYLCASSPGGGAFTEAFFGQGTRLTVV.

The chain has TRBV28 and TRBJ2-7; 9 nucleotides match TRBD1. The V gene end was trimmed by 0 bases and the J gene end by 2 bases; junction bases not matched to a gene: 5. The CDR3 consists of 16 residues. Germline V CDR1 and CDR2: MDHEN, SYDVKM. CDR3 bases: TGTGCCAGCAGTTTATGGAGGGACAGGGTCGCCTACGAGCAGTACTTC. Amino acid sequence: CASSLWRDRVAYEQYF.

This chain links TRBV9 with TRBJ2-7; 7 bases align to TRBD2. The CDR3 has 15 residues. The germline V gene has CDR1 SGDLS and CDR2 YYNGEE. V shed 4 bases and J 7 bases; nucleotides not matched to a gene: 14. The CDR3 loop is CASSPNWGGRGEQYF. The CDR3 DNA reads TGTGCCAGCAGCCCCAATTGGGGGGGACGAGGAGAGCAGTACTTC.

The rearrangement uses TRBV18 and TRBJ1-3; 7 bases map to TRBD1. Germline V CDR1 and CDR2: KGHSH, LQKENI. This CDR3 region has 15 residues. After removal of 3 bases from V and 4 bases from J, the junction contained 6 bases not matched to a gene. CDR3 protein: CASSPEGASGNTIYF. In DNA, the CDR3 is TGTGCCAGCTCACCGGAGGGGGCTTCCGGAAACACCATATATTTT. The whole variable domain, remainder taken from reference TRBV18 and TRBJ1-3, is NAGVMQNPRHLVRRRGQEARLRCSPMKGHSHVYWYRQLPEEGLKFMVYLQKENIIDESGMPKERFSAEFPKEGPSILRIQQVVRGDSAAYFCASSPEGASGNTIYFGEGSWLTVV.

V usage is TRBV7-6 and J usage is TRBJ2-2, with 10 bases identical to TRBD2. V was clipped by 2 bases and J by 6 bases; unmatched bases: 12. Looked up from germline, CDR1 is SGHVS and CDR2 is FNYEAQ. This CDR3 has 18 residues. The CDR3 bases are TGTGCCAGCAGCTTAAGAGTAGCGGGAGGTTTGTCGGCCGGGGAGCTGTTTTTT. It encodes CASSLRVAGGLSAGELFF.

This clone has only one observation. The V and J genes are TRBV7-9 and TRBJ2-7; 10 nucleotides line up with TRBD1. V lost 5 bases, J lost 2 bases, and 3 bases stayed unmatched. Germline V gene sequence: CDR1 SEHNR, CDR2 FQNEAQ (reference sequence). The CDR3 contains 14 residues. CDR3 bases: TGTGCCAGCAGCCCCGGGACAGGGGCCTACGAGCAGTACTTC. Its translation is CASSPGTGAYEQYF.

In its sample, this clone was seen once. The chain has TRBV5-6 and TRBJ2-1; 10 nucleotides match TRBD2. Germline loops: CDR1 SGHDT, CDR2 YYEEEE. The CDR3 sequence is 19 residues long. The trim removed 1 base at V and 8 bases at J, leaving 18 bases unmatched. The CDR3 sequence: CASSLLGADRLAGGDEQFF. The CDR3 nucleotides are TGTGCCAGCAGCTTGCTGGGGGCGGACCGGTTAGCGGGAGGAGATGAGCAGTTCTTC.

This clone was detected only once. This rearrangement joins TRBV11-3 to TRBJ2-1, with 8 bases fitting TRBD2. Germline CDR1 and CDR2: SGHNT and YENEEA. This CDR3 has 18 residues. J lost 6 bases, V lost 1 base, and 14 bases had no gene match. The CDR3, as DNA: TGTGCCAGCAGCTTAGGATCTAGCGGGCACCTCAGGGGCAATGAGCAGTTCTTC. Its protein is CASSLGSSGHLRGNEQFF.

The chain uses TRBV15 and TRBJ1-1, with D possibly TRBD1 on 6 matching bases. The V end was cut by 5 bases, the J end by 5 bases, with 15 bases between. Germline lookup yields CDR1 LNHNV and CDR2 YYDKDF (reference sequence). CDR3 length: 14 amino acids. The CDR3 nucleotides read TGTGCCACCAGCGGCCGGACAGTGGTTACTGAAGCTTTCTTT. It encodes CATSGRTVVTEAFF.

This sequence joins TRBV7-2 and TRBJ2-7; a weak D match, TRBD1 (5 bases). Germline assignment: CDR1 SGHTA and CDR2 FQGNSA. This CDR3 contains 13 residues. V lost 5 bases to trimming and J lost 9 bases, with 17 bases between them. The CDR3 loop is CASSPKRGHGQYF. CDR3 coding DNA: TGTGCCAGCAGCCCCAAGCGAGGACACGGGCAGTACTTC.

This rearrangement joins TRBV4-2 to TRBJ1-1; 12 bases are shared with TRBD1. The V gene's germline CDR1 is LGHNA and CDR2 YNFKEQ. The CDR3 covers 19 residues. V dropped 4 bases and J dropped 1; count of bases not matched to a gene: 13. The CDR3 spells CASSPSGTGGAWANTEAFF. The CDR3 DNA reads as TGTGCCAGCAGCCCTTCCGGGACAGGGGGCGCATGGGCGAACACTGAAGCTTTCTTT.

The J gene is TRBJ1-1, the V gene TRBV30, with unresolved D. The CDR3 consists of 13 residues. V gave up 1 base and J gave up 7 bases, with 13 bases separating them. The V gene's germline CDR1 is GTSNPN and CDR2 SVGIG (reference sequence). The DNA for the CDR3 is TGTGCCTGGAGTGGTCGGGAAGTTCTTGAAGCTTTCTTT. It yields the protein CAWSGREVLEAFF.

The chain joins TRBV7-8 to TRBJ1-6; 8 bases fit TRBD1. Per the germline V gene, CDR1 is SGHVS and CDR2 is FQNEAQ. After removal of 3 bases from V and 9 bases from J, the junction contained 7 bases not matched to a gene. The CDR3 is made up of 15 amino acids. The CDR3 region has the DNA TGTGCCAGCAGCTTCTCCCGACAGGGGATTTCACCCCTCCACTTT. It codes for CASSFSRQGISPLHF.

The V and J genes are TRBV11-2 and TRBJ2-2; 11 bases match TRBD1. The junction had 6 bases not matched to a gene; V was cut back by 5 bases and J by 7 bases. Germline CDR1 SGHAT, CDR2 FQNNGV. The CDR3 totals 15 residues. Here the CDR3 DNA reads TGTGCCAGCAGCCTGGGGACAGGGGGAATCGGGGAGCTGTTTTTT. Protein sequence: CASSLGTGGIGELFF. Variable domain in full (rest from reference TRBV11-2 and TRBJ2-2): EAGVAQSPRYKIIEKRQSVAFWCNPISGHATLYWYQQILGQGPKLLIQFQNNGVVDDSQLPKDRFSAERLKGVDSTLKIQPAKLEDSAVYLCASSLGTGGIGELFFGEGSRLTVL.

A single count supports this clone. V and J are TRBV7-2 and TRBJ2-7; weak D call: TRBD2 (5 bases). Between the trimmed V and J ends, which lost 6 bases and 7 bases, there was a span of 7 bases. The CDR3 consists of 10 residues. Germline V gene lookup returns CDR1 SGHTA and CDR2 FQGNSA. CDR3 sequence reads: CASSSGEQYF. The CDR3 nucleotides are TGTGCCAGCAGTTCGGGGGAGCAGTACTTC. The entire variable domain, with the rest obtained from reference TRBV7-2 and TRBJ2-7, is as follows: GAGVSQSPSNKVTEKGKDVELRCDPISGHTALYWYRQSLGQGLEFLIYFQGNSAPDKSGLPSDRFSAERTGGSVSTLTIQRTQQEDSAVYLCASSSGEQYFGPGTRLTVT.

The genes are TRBV10-3 and TRBJ2-3; 7 nucleotides agree with TRBD1. Trimming removed 3 bases from V and 1 base from J; junction bases left unmatched: 4. Germline loops: CDR1 ENHRY, CDR2 SYGVKD. The CDR3 consists of 15 residues. CDR3 residues: CAISDYGQGTDTQYF. The CDR3 DNA follows: TGTGCCATCAGTGACTACGGACAGGGCACAGATACGCAGTATTTT.

This chain connects TRBV7-9 to TRBJ2-3, with D perhaps TRBD2 (5 bases). Germline values: CDR1 SEHNR, CDR2 FQNEAQ (reference sequence). Trimming removed 3 bases from V and 2 bases from J, with 12 bases in between. The CDR3 spans 15 residues. The CDR3 region is CASSFRGLNTDTQYF. The CDR3 DNA reads TGTGCCAGCAGCTTCCGAGGGCTCAACACAGATACGCAGTATTTT.

The chain combines TRBV24-1 with TRBJ2-3, with D unclear. Trimming shortened V by 2 bases and J by 1 base, and 9 bases separated the two germline ends. The CDR3 is 15 amino acids. Germline CDR1 is KGHDR and CDR2 is SFDVKD. The CDR3 reads CATSDSRSRTDTQYF. CDR3 nucleotide sequence: TGTGCCACCAGTGATTCCCGGTCACGCACAGATACGCAGTATTTT.